This passage covers 27 T cell receptor beta chains from one sample sequenced in a study of regulatory T cells in long-lasting Graves disease. Stated time point: persistent/refractory GD, antithyroid drugs over 5 years with positive TRAb. Construction of the TCR library relied on RNA isolated from PBMCs. The TCR beta library used iRepertoire HTBI primers with Arm-PCR amplification of CDR3. From the multiplex PCR reads, TCRdb called clonotypes with MiXCR, one entry per CDR3 protein. Here the sample spans approximately 470,000 distinct CDR3 sequences, less than 25% being singletons. Specimen: peripheral blood mononuclear cells (PBMCs), collected when the disease was refractory, from a patient treated with antithyroid drugs. The source is a female donor with Graves disease.

This clonotype was picked up a small number of times. This chain links TRBV7-2 with TRBJ2-7, with D possibly TRBD2 on 6 matching bases. V gave up 1 base and J gave up 12 bases, with 13 bases separating them. This CDR3 comprises 12 residues. Germline V gene lookup returns CDR1 SGHTA and CDR2 FQGNSA. The CDR3 region has the DNA TGTGCCAGCAGCTTAGTTCAGGGACTCCTGTACTTC. Its translation is CASSLVQGLLYF.

This clonotype was recorded at least ten times. The CDR3, as DNA: TGTGCCAGCAGTAGCGGGACCTTGTACGAGCAGTACTTC. This translates into CASSSGTLYEQYF. V is TRBV6-1 and J is TRBJ2-7; 7 bases align to TRBD2. CDR3 length equals 13 residues. Trimming took 5 bases from V and 4 from J; bases not matched to a gene: 5. Germline V lookup: CDR1 MNHNS, CDR2 SASEGT.

The chain uses TRBV2 and TRBJ1-5; maybe TRBD1 (6 bases). V was shortened by 5 bases and J by 6 bases, with 11 bases between the two germline ends. CDR1 is SNHLY, CDR2 FYNNEI, per germline. The CDR3 is 13 amino acids. CDR3 sequence reads: CASSWTAGQPQHF. The DNA of the CDR3 is TGTGCCAGCAGTTGGACAGCGGGTCAGCCCCAGCATTTT.

Concerning this clonotype itself: A much bigger clone sits one base away, suggesting this may be a read error. CDR3 residues: CASLGGPPTKNIQYF. The DNA of the CDR3 is TGTGCCAGCCTGGGGGGCCCGCCGACCAAAAACATTCAGTACTTC. The chain joins TRBV28 to TRBJ2-4; D may correspond to TRBD1 or TRBD2 (6 bases each). The CDR3 is made up of 15 amino acids. Germline V lookup: CDR1 MDHEN, CDR2 SYDVKM. Trimming removed 8 bases from V and 2 bases from J, with 16 bases in between.

In this sample, this clonotype turned up many times. The rearrangement uses TRBV29-1 and TRBJ2-5; D is unresolved. This CDR3 comprises 12 residues. Germline V gene lookup returns CDR1 SQVTM and CDR2 ANQGSEA. V was clipped by 3 bases and J by 7 bases, with 12 bases between them. The CDR3 protein is CSVDWGGATQYF. The CDR3 DNA sequence: TGCAGCGTTGACTGGGGTGGCGCGACCCAGTACTTC. Complete variable domain (other parts from reference TRBV29-1 and TRBJ2-5): SAVISQKPSRDICQRGTSLTIQCQVDSQVTMMFWYRQQPGQSLTLIATANQGSEATYESGFVIDKFPISRPNLTFSTLTVSNMSPEDSSIYLCSVDWGGATQYFGPGTRLLVL.

Worth noting for this clonotype: It may be a read error: a sequence one base away is much more abundant. The chain couples TRBV7-4 to TRBJ1-2, with 7 positions matching TRBD1. Trimming at V came to 5 bases and at J to 0 bases, leaving 9 bases not matched to a gene. Germline CDR1 reads SGHVT; CDR2 reads SQSDAQ. This CDR3 contains 16 residues. The chain's CDR3 is CASSPQGSGANYGYTF. As DNA, the CDR3 is TGTGCCAGCAGCCCACAGGGGAGCGGGGCTAACTATGGCTACACCTTC.

The chain couples TRBV6-1 to TRBJ2-7, with 12 bases aligning to TRBD1. V shed 2 bases and J 4 bases; nucleotides not matched to a gene: 9. This CDR3 region has 17 residues. The V gene's germline CDR1 is MNHNS and CDR2 SASEGT. The CDR3 is CASSERNWDRGLYEQYF. CDR3 in DNA: TGTGCCAGCAGTGAAAGGAACTGGGACAGGGGGCTGTACGAGCAGTACTTC.

This clonotype was picked up many times. The chain joins TRBV5-1 to TRBJ1-5; 7 bases line up with TRBD1. The CDR3 sequence is 14 residues long. CDR1 SGHRS and CDR2 YFSETQ come from the germline V gene. V lost 0 bases to trimming and J lost 6 bases; unmatched junction nucleotides: 3. The CDR3 region is CASSLEPGGQPQHF. CDR3 DNA: TGCGCCAGCAGCTTGGAGCCAGGGGGTCAGCCCCAGCATTTT. The full variable domain, its missing parts supplied by reference TRBV5-1 and TRBJ1-5, is KAGVTQTPRYLIKTRGQQVTLSCSPISGHRSVSWYQQTPGQGLQFLFEYFSETQRNKGNFPGRFSGRQFSNSRSEMNVSTLELGDSALYLCASSLEPGGQPQHFGDGTRLSIL.

This rearrangement joins TRBV7-3 to TRBJ2-3; a weak D match, TRBD1 (6 bases). Germline V gene lookup returns CDR1 SGHTA and CDR2 FQGTGA. CDR3 length: 14 residues. V lost 7 bases and J 2 bases, leaving 13 bases between the germline ends. Here the CDR3 reads CASTWDIHTDTQYF. For the CDR3, the DNA is TGTGCCAGCACGTGGGACATCCACACAGATACGCAGTATTTT.

The chain links TRBV27 to TRBJ2-7, with D perhaps TRBD2 (6 bases). Germline lookup yields CDR1 MNHEY and CDR2 SMNVEV (reference sequence). The CDR3 is 14 residues long. Trimming cost V 4 bases and J 3 bases, with 13 bases left between them. The CDR3, as DNA: TGTGCCAGCAGTTCACACAGGAGGGGCTACGAGCAGTACTTC. Translated, it gives CASSSHRRGYEQYF.

This clonotype occurred many times. J is TRBJ2-7 and V is TRBV6-1, with 14 bases lining up with TRBD2. The CDR3 has 18 residues. Unmatched junction bases numbered 9, after V lost 5 bases and J lost 0 bases. Looked up from germline, CDR1 is MNHNS and CDR2 is SASEGT. The CDR3 protein is CASSPPGLAGVSSYEQYF. The CDR3 bases are TGTGCCAGCAGTCCTCCGGGACTAGCGGGAGTCAGCTCCTACGAGCAGTACTTC.

About this clonotype itself: At one end the junction does not follow the germline gene, possibly because of a read error. The chain employs TRBV5-1 and TRBJ1-2; unclear D gene. The CDR3 runs to 13 residues. The germline V gene has CDR1 SGHRS and CDR2 YFSETQ. In nucleotides, the CDR3 is TGCGCCGGCAGCTTGGGTCCAACCGGGGGCTACACCTTC. As protein: CAGSLGPTGGYTF.

The V gene is TRBV5-1, the J gene TRBJ1-1, with 7 bases fitting TRBD1. The germline gives CDR1 SGHRS, CDR2 YFSETQ. This CDR3 contains 13 residues. V shed 2 bases, J shed 12 bases, and the junction held 10 bases outside the gene matches. The CDR3 bases are TGCGCCAGCAGCTTCGACAGGGATTCTTGGACTTTCTTT. It yields the protein CASSFDRDSWTFF.

There are many counts of this clonotype. The chain has TRBV2 and TRBJ1-1; D is possibly TRBD1 (6 bases). Germline V CDR1 and CDR2: SNHLY, FYNNEI. The CDR3 sequence is 14 residues long. V was pared by 5 bases and J by 1 base, with 11 bases between. The CDR3 DNA reads TGTGCCAGCAGTTTAAAGGGGGGGAACACTGAAGCTTTCTTT. Its protein is CASSLKGGNTEAFF.

Here the CDR3 DNA reads TGCGCCAGCAGCTTCGTTGGGGCCGGCACTGAAGCTTTCTTT. Its protein is CASSFVGAGTEAFF. The chain uses TRBV5-1 and TRBJ1-1; TRBD1 might be the D (5 bases). This CDR3 region has 14 residues. V gave up 2 bases and J gave up 4 bases, with 12 bases separating them. Germline CDR1 is SGHRS and CDR2 is YFSETQ. Full variable domain (missing parts from reference TRBV5-1 and TRBJ1-1): KAGVTQTPRYLIKTRGQQVTLSCSPISGHRSVSWYQQTPGQGLQFLFEYFSETQRNKGNFPGRFSGRQFSNSRSEMNVSTLELGDSALYLCASSFVGAGTEAFFGQGTRLTVV.

This clonotype was counted ten times or more. V is TRBV6-1 and J is TRBJ1-5, with 9 nucleotides matching TRBD1. The CDR3 consists of 13 residues. The germline V gene encodes CDR1 MNHNS and CDR2 SASEGT. Losses at the gene ends were 6 bases for V and 6 bases for J; bases not matched to a gene: 3. DNA of the CDR3: TGTGCCAGCAGAGGACAGGGGCCTCAGCCCCAGCATTTT. It encodes CASRGQGPQPQHF.

This clonotype was recorded many times. The V and J genes are TRBV6-1 and TRBJ1-4, with a possible D match to TRBD1 (6 bases). V lost 4 bases and J 6 bases, leaving 6 bases between the germline ends. Germline-derived CDR1 and CDR2 are MNHNS and SASEGT. The CDR3 runs 12 residues. In DNA form, the CDR3 reads TGTGCCAGCAGTGCAGGGGATGAAAAACTGTTTTTT. Residues: CASSAGDEKLFF.

This clonotype was picked up a small number of times. The rearrangement joins TRBV29-1 to TRBJ2-7; D is unclear. This CDR3 has 13 amino acids. CDR1 is SQVTM, CDR2 ANQGSEA, per germline. The V gene lost 4 bases and the J gene lost 2 bases, with 12 bases spanning the gap. CDR3 in DNA: TGCAGCGTTGTACATCGGTCAACCTACGAGCAGTACTTC. This gives the protein CSVVHRSTYEQYF.

For this clonotype: Just one base apart from a much larger clone, this may be a read error. Here the CDR3 DNA reads TGTGCCGGCAGTCATGGGGGAAGGACTGAAGCTTTCTTT. As protein: CAGSHGGRTEAFF. V gene TRBV28 combines with J gene TRBJ1-1; D perhaps matches TRBD1 (5 bases). Looked up from germline, CDR1 is MDHEN and CDR2 is SYDVKM. The CDR3 spans 13 residues.

This clonotype has a count of ten or more. The chain recombines TRBV11-3 with TRBJ2-2; D is uncertain. Looked up from germline, CDR1 is SGHNT and CDR2 is YENEEA. V gave up 1 base and J gave up 3 bases, with 12 bases separating them. This CDR3 contains 16 residues. In DNA, the CDR3 is TGTGCCAGCAGCTTAGGCGATACGGGTGACACCGGGGAGCTGTTTTTT. Its protein product is CASSLGDTGDTGELFF. Complete variable domain (other parts from reference TRBV11-3 and TRBJ2-2): EAGVVQSPRYKIIEKKQPVAFWCNPISGHNTLYWYLQNLGQGPELLIRYENEEAVDDSQLPKDRFSAERLKGVDSTLKIQPAELGDSAVYLCASSLGDTGDTGELFFGEGSRLTVL.

The sample holds many counts of this clonotype. The chain joins TRBV7-2 to TRBJ2-6; 12 nucleotides line up with TRBD2. Germline V gene sequence: CDR1 SGHTA, CDR2 FQGNSA. The V segment lost 0 bases and the J segment 0 bases; nucleotides outside the gene matches: 9. The CDR3 contains 21 residues. The CDR3 loop is CASSLATAPSGRVSGANVLTF. DNA for the CDR3: TGTGCCAGCAGCTTAGCTACGGCACCTAGCGGGAGGGTCTCTGGGGCCAACGTCCTGACTTTC.

The CDR3 DNA reads as TGTGCCAGCAGCCCGACAGGGCTTACAGACGAGCAGTACTTC. Amino acids: CASSPTGLTDEQYF. This chain links TRBV28 with TRBJ2-7, with 7 bases fitting TRBD1. CDR3 length: 14 residues. V was pared by 6 bases and J by 5 bases, with 10 bases of the junction left unmatched. Germline-derived CDR1 and CDR2 are MDHEN and SYDVKM.

The rearrangement links TRBV7-2 to TRBJ2-2, with 12 positions matching TRBD2. The CDR3 consists of 17 residues. Per germline, CDR1 SGHTA and CDR2 FQGNSA. Trimming took 2 bases from V and 6 from J; bases not matched to a gene: 7. The CDR3 DNA is TGTGCCAGCAGCTTATCCCGACTAGCGGGGGAGCCCGGGGAGCTGTTTTTT. Its protein product is CASSLSRLAGEPGELFF.

This clonotype was detected ten times or more. The genes are TRBV6-1 and TRBJ2-5; 9 bases fit TRBD2. The ends lost 7 bases at V and 4 bases at J; junction bases unmatched: 10. This CDR3 has 15 residues. CDR1 and CDR2 (germline): MNHNS, SASEGT. The CDR3 DNA follows: TGTGCCAGCAACTTAGCGGGAGTTACGGGAGAGACCCAGTACTTC. As protein: CASNLAGVTGETQYF.

CDR3 in amino acids: CSAPFRDHEQYF. CDR3 coding DNA: TGCAGTGCCCCTTTTAGGGACCACGAGCAGTACTTC. The chain links TRBV20-1 to TRBJ2-7; D is tentatively TRBD1 or TRBD2 (5 bases each). Trimming removed 6 bases from V and 5 bases from J, with 14 bases in between. The CDR3 extends over 12 amino acids. CDR1 is DFQATT, CDR2 SNEGSKA, per germline (reference sequence).

The rearrangement links TRBV6-2 or TRBV6-3 to TRBJ2-4; D ambiguous. The CDR3 contains 11 residues. CDR1 is MNHEY, CDR2 SVGEGT, per germline. The germline V and J ends were trimmed by 2 bases and 13 bases, with 9 bases remaining between them. The CDR3 sequence: CASSYGSDQYF. CDR3 in DNA: TGTGCCAGCAGTTACGGGTCAGACCAGTACTTC.

This clonotype was recorded a few times. V gene TRBV6-1 combines with J gene TRBJ1-2; 7 nucleotides align to TRBD1. Trimming took 5 bases from V and 4 from J; bases not matched to a gene: 7. This CDR3 comprises 14 residues. Germline V lookup: CDR1 MNHNS, CDR2 SASEGT. The CDR3 is CASSKGAVIYGYTF. CDR3 sequence (DNA): TGTGCCAGCAGTAAGGGGGCGGTTATCTATGGCTACACCTTC.